Listed below are T cell receptor beta chains from one sample, sequenced in a study of blood T cells in healthy people across ages. Each CDR3 protein is one row after TCRdb ran MiXCR on the 5' RACE reads. The sample includes around 990,000 distinct CDR3 sequences, 35% to 40% of them seen just once. Source material: blood. The receptors derive from a man aged 18 to 30 in good health. CDR3s include the opening cysteine and the closing phenylalanine or tryptophan. The order of the fields is J gene, V gene, D gene, CDR3 length, clone size, CDR3 DNA, CDR3 protein. The D gene is left open where the match is weak. Expanded clones are given a class, and other clones once, few, many or no size at all.

TRBJ2-3	TRBV7-2	NA	15	NA	TGTGCCAGCAGCTTAAGTGGCGGGGAGGCAGATACGCAGTATTTT	CASSLSGGEADTQYF
TRBJ2-7	TRBV3-1	NA	13	NA	TGTGCCAGCAGCCAAGGGGTAGGGGACGAGCAGTACTTC	CASSQGVGDEQYF
TRBJ1-2	TRBV6-2/TRBV6-3	NA	17	NA	TGTGCCAGCAGTTACAAGGCGGGAGGTCAAGCTAACTATGGCTACACCTTC	CASSYKAGGQANYGYTF
TRBJ1-2	TRBV29-1	NA	11	NA	TGCAGCGCCGGGAGGGGAGGCGGCTACACCTTC	CSAGRGGGYTF
TRBJ2-7	TRBV11-2	NA	14	few	TGTGCCAGCAGCTTACTGACTAGTAGCTACGAGCAGTACTTC	CASSLLTSSYEQYF
TRBJ1-1	TRBV14	TRBD1	15	NA	TGTGCCAGCAGCCAAGCACAGGGGGAAAACACTGAAGCTTTCTTT	CASSQAQGENTEAFF
TRBJ2-3	TRBV28	NA	20	NA	TGTGCCAACAGTTTCCCCCCAAGGTTCGGGGATATATCTAGCACAGATACGCAGTATTTT	CANSFPPRFGDISSTDTQYF
TRBJ2-5	TRBV2	NA	13	NA	TGTGCCTCCTCTTATGGAGTTTTGGAGACCCAGTACTTC	CASSYGVLETQYF
TRBJ1-1	TRBV2	NA	13	few	TGTGCCAGCAGTGAATCCAGGGACACTGAAGCTTTCTTT	CASSESRDTEAFF
TRBJ2-5	TRBV6-1	NA	13	few	TGTGCCAGCAGTGAAGTGCTAGAAGAGACCCAGTACTTC	CASSEVLEETQYF
TRBJ2-4	TRBV4-3	NA	15	NA	TGCGCCAGCAGCCCTGCCGGGTCGGCCAAAGACATTCAGTACTTC	CASSPAGSAKDIQYF
TRBJ2-2	TRBV7-2	NA	13	few	TGTGCCAGCAGCTTAGCTTTAACCGGGGAGCTGTTTTTT	CASSLALTGELFF
TRBJ2-5	TRBV6-2/TRBV6-3	TRBD2	13	NA	TGTGCCAGCAGTCGGACTAGGGATGGGACCCAGTACTTC	CASSRTRDGTQYF
TRBJ2-1	TRBV20-1	NA	10	NA	TGCAGTGCTCTCGACAGGAGGCAGTTCTTC	CSALDRRQFF
TRBJ1-2	TRBV12-3/TRBV12-4	TRBD1	15	NA	TGTGCCAGCAGCCTTCTGACCGGGACAGGGGAAGGCTACACCTTC	CASSLLTGTGEGYTF
TRBJ2-7	TRBV7-2	TRBD2	15	NA	TGTGCCAGCAGTCGAAGGACTAGCGGGCGATACGAGCAGTACTTC	CASSRRTSGRYEQYF
TRBJ2-7	TRBV6-5	NA	15	few	TGTGCCAGCAGTTACGGGGGCGCCTTCGACTACGAGCAGTACTTC	CASSYGGAFDYEQYF
TRBJ2-3	TRBV4-1	NA	12	many	TGCGCCAGCAGCCAAGATGGACATGGTGTGTATTTT	CASSQDGHGVYF
TRBJ2-5	TRBV2	TRBD2	14	many	TGTGCCAGCAGACCTACTAGCGCTGAAGAGACCCAGTACTTC	CASRPTSAEETQYF
TRBJ2-5	TRBV5-5	NA	13	few	TGTGCCAGCAGCTTGGAGGACAGCGCGTGGCAGTACTTC	CASSLEDSAWQYF
TRBJ1-6	TRBV10-3	NA	13	NA	TGTGTCGCGACTCGAACTGTTAATTCACCCCTCCACTTT	CVATRTVNSPLHF
TRBJ2-5	TRBV7-7	TRBD2	15	NA	TGTGCTAGCGGATCTAGCGGGAATAGGGTTGAGACCCAGTACTTC	CASGSSGNRVETQYF
TRBJ1-2	TRBV12-3/TRBV12-4	NA	12	NA	TGTGCCAGCAGTCCGATTATGTCACACTACACCTTC	CASSPIMSHYTF
TRBJ2-2	TRBV5-6	TRBD2	18	few	TGTGCCAGCAGCTTGGACTACCTTAGCGGGGTGTACACCGGGGAGCTGTTTTTT	CASSLDYLSGVYTGELFF
TRBJ1-2	TRBV6-5	NA	16	NA	TGTGCCAGCAGTTACTCGATAGGGGCAGGGAACTATGGCTACACCTTC	CASSYSIGAGNYGYTF
TRBJ2-1	TRBV7-9	NA	16	NA	TGTGCCAGCAGCTTAGTGAGGACAGTAGTATACAATGAGCAGTTCTTC	CASSLVRTVVYNEQFF
TRBJ1-1	TRBV7-9	NA	14	few	TGTGCCAGCAGCCCCCAGCGAATGAACACTGAAGCTTTCTTT	CASSPQRMNTEAFF
TRBJ1-1	TRBV20-1	NA	11	NA	TGCAGTGCTAAAGAGAACACTGAAGCTTTCTTT	CSAKENTEAFF
TRBJ1-2	TRBV7-3	NA	13	NA	TGTGCCAGCAGCTTAAGTCAGGGCTATGGCTACACCTTC	CASSLSQGYGYTF
TRBJ2-3	TRBV10-3	NA	15	many	TGTGCCATCAGTGAGACAGGACTTGACACAGATACGCAGTATTTT	CAISETGLDTDTQYF
TRBJ2-1	TRBV25-1	NA	18	NA	TGTGCCAGCAGTGATACCACGGGAGTAGGGGGTCTCTACAATGAGCAGTTCTTC	CASSDTTGVGGLYNEQFF
TRBJ2-3	TRBV4-2	TRBD2	16	NA	TGTGCCAGCAGCCAAGGTCGTAGCGGGAGCACAGATACGCAGTATTTT	CASSQGRSGSTDTQYF
TRBJ1-5	TRBV19	TRBD1	15	once	TGTGCCAGTAGATCAGACAGGGTGCGCAATCAGCCCCAGCATTTT	CASRSDRVRNQPQHF
TRBJ2-5	TRBV4-1	NA	14	NA	TGCGCCAGCAGCCTTCTTCGGGACCCCAATGAGCAGTACTTC	CASSLLRDPNEQYF
TRBJ1-2	TRBV6-2/TRBV6-3	TRBD1	18	few	TGTGCCAGCAGCCCTCGGAGGGACAGGTCCCTTCCTAACTATGGCTACACCTTC	CASSPRRDRSLPNYGYTF
TRBJ2-5	TRBV5-1	NA	15	NA	TGCGCCAGCAGCAAAGGACAAGGCCGCCAAGAGACCCAGTACTTC	CASSKGQGRQETQYF
TRBJ1-2	TRBV27	NA	13	few	TGTGCCAGCAGGGCAGGGACTTCGTATGGCTACACCTTC	CASRAGTSYGYTF
TRBJ1-2	TRBV28	NA	15	NA	TGTGCCAGCAGTTTAAGAAGGCTGGCTAACTATGGCTACACCTTC	CASSLRRLANYGYTF
TRBJ2-3	TRBV4-2	TRBD2	18	few	TGTGCCAGCAGCCAGGCTTCGTTTAGCGGGGGATACACAGATACGCAGTATTTT	CASSQASFSGGYTDTQYF
TRBJ1-6	TRBV20-1	NA	14	NA	TGCAGTGCTAGTTTTAGGGCCCTAAATTCACCCCTCCACTTT	CSASFRALNSPLHF
TRBJ2-7	TRBV7-2	TRBD1	17	NA	TGTGCCAGCAGCTTAAACCTGGTACAGGGGGCCGCGTACGAGCAGTACTTC	CASSLNLVQGAAYEQYF
TRBJ2-1	TRBV27	NA	13	NA	TGTGCCAGCAGTCAGGGACGCCTCCCGGAGCAGTTCTTC	CASSQGRLPEQFF
TRBJ2-3	TRBV10-3	NA	11	NA	TGTGCCATCAGTGAAGGGGATACGCAGTATTTT	CAISEGDTQYF
TRBJ2-1	TRBV6-4	NA	13	few	TGTGCCACTTCGGACTCCGGCTACAATGAGCAGTTCTTC	CATSDSGYNEQFF
TRBJ2-3	TRBV3-1	TRBD2	16	NA	TGTGCCAGCAGCACCCAGGTAGCGGGGACCACAGATACGCAGTATTTT	CASSTQVAGTTDTQYF
TRBJ2-1	TRBV13	NA	15	NA	TGTGCCAGCAGCTTAGATGGCAGGGATCGAAATGAGCAGTTCTTC	CASSLDGRDRNEQFF
TRBJ2-3	TRBV12-3/TRBV12-4	NA	13	many	TGTGCCAGCAACCGCCTGGAAACAGATACGCAGTATTTT	CASNRLETDTQYF
TRBJ2-2	TRBV20-1	NA	14	NA	TGCAGTGCCAGGCGGCAGGGTTCCACCGGGGAGCTGTTTTTT	CSARRQGSTGELFF
TRBJ1-6	TRBV10-3	TRBD1	14	NA	TGTGCCATCAGTGGTACAGGGGTGGATTCACCCCTCCACTTT	CAISGTGVDSPLHF
TRBJ2-5	TRBV6-5	NA	14	few	TGTGCCAGCAGGGCTCGGGCCGGAGCCAATGAGCAGTACTTC	CASRARAGANEQYF
TRBJ2-1	TRBV5-6	NA	16	few	TGTGCCAGCAGCTTGTTCCTGGACAGCTCCTACAATGAGCAGTTCTTC	CASSLFLDSSYNEQFF
TRBJ2-6	TRBV5-5	NA	15	NA	TGTGCCAGCAGCTTGGGCCACTCAGGGGCCAACGTCCTGACTTTC	CASSLGHSGANVLTF
TRBJ2-2	TRBV12-3/TRBV12-4	TRBD1	16	once	TGTGCCAGCAGTTTTGGGACAGGGGAATTGACCGGGGAGCTGTTTTTT	CASSFGTGELTGELFF
TRBJ2-7	TRBV20-1	TRBD1	15	NA	TGCAGTGCAAAAGGATTCGCGGGACAGGGCTACGAGCAGTACTTC	CSAKGFAGQGYEQYF